The clone carrying this T cell receptor (beta chain) occurred a few times. Blood sampling was done at baseline, cycle 4 day 1, and cycle 7 day 1. The data were produced by immunoSEQ multiplex PCR, yet TCRdb's version contains in-frame clones alone and is incomplete. Among roughly 60,000 clones listed, about 85% were seen once. Unmatched junction bases numbered 10, after V lost 6 bases and J lost 0 bases. The CDR3 is 19 amino acids. The V gene's germline CDR1 is MDHEN and CDR2 SYDVKM. This sample is drawn from a study of OX40 agonist ivuxolimab in advanced cancers. The clonotype comes from an adult with an advanced solid tumor such as melanoma, head and neck, liver or kidney cancer. This specimen was CD4+ or CD8+ T cells sorted from blood, taken in a trial of the OX40 agonist ivuxolimab. The gene calls are TRBV28 and TRBJ2-6, with 11 bases aligning to TRBD2. The CDR3 DNA reads TGTGCCAGCAGCCCCACCCTAGCGGGAGGTTACTCTGGGGCCAACGTCCTGACTTTC. This translates into CASSPTLAGGYSGANVLTF.